This T cell receptor (beta chain) came from a study of cytomegalovirus exposure and HLA in healthy donors. Turning to the study itself: Some 91 million unique TCRs from HLA-typed donors were held in an early release of data. Whole-study findings and limits: Donors were assumed by presence/absence analyses to have roughly uniform sequencing depth.

Trimming took 0 bases from V and 0 from J, leaving 12 bases between them. CDR3 size: 17 residues. From germline, CDR1 is ENHRY and CDR2 SYGVKD. PCR was performed using 60 Vbeta and 13 Jbeta primers. Data came from immunoSEQ multiplex PCR; TCRdb stores just in-frame clones and leaves some out. The table shows about 190,000 clones, with around 82% occurring only once. Worth noting for this clone: Antigen unknown.

The source material was PBMCs. This receptor was taken from a man aged 40-55 years in good health and CMV-seropositive. The rearrangement links TRBV10-3 to TRBJ1-3; D is possibly TRBD1 (5 bases). The CDR3 DNA sequence: TGTGCCATCAGTGAGTCGATTACAGGAACCTCTGGAAACACCATATATTTT. Protein: CAISESITGTSGNTIYF.